This TCR beta chain was recorded in a study of post-analysis software for immune sequencing data. Study results and caveats: Four to six TRBV segments were more frequent in patients than controls; TRBV5-6, TRBV5-1 and TRBV20-1 belonged to this group.

For this clonotype: Its matching antigen is unknown.

Unique molecular identifiers were present in the TCR beta cDNA libraries. MiXCR, run by TCRdb on the PCR reads, gives a single entry per CDR3 protein. The sample contains a few hundred thousand distinct CDR3 sequences, roughly 46% of which appear only once. Germline V gene sequence: CDR1 SEHNR, CDR2 FQNEAQ (reference sequence). The V and J ends lost 4 bases and 0 bases respectively, with 13 bases between them. This CDR3 comprises 16 residues. The TCR comes from a girl between 5 and 17 years old with multiple sclerosis. The sequenced sample consisted of blood. The V and J genes are TRBV7-9 and TRBJ1-5; D may be TRBD1 (5 bases). For the CDR3, the DNA is TGTGCCAGCAGCTCATGGGGCAGAGATAGCAATCAGCCCCAGCATTTT. Translating it yields CASSSWGRDSNQPQHF.